The clone carrying this T cell receptor beta chain was seen at least ten times. The method was immunoSEQ multiplex PCR; TCRdb's version includes in-frame clones alone and lacks a portion of them. The table lists approximately 190,000 clones, about 85% of them singletons, with 20% to 25% in the top ten. Per germline, CDR1 SGHAT and CDR2 FQNNGV. V trimming: 9 bases; J trimming: 5 bases; junction bases outside the gene matches: 5. There are 14 residues in the CDR3. The sample originates from a study of blood T cell repertoires in COVID-19. Study summary: PBMCs, B-cell-depleted T cells, or T cells were the source of the cDNA or gDNA that made up the material.

The chain employs TRBV11-2 and TRBJ2-2, with 11 bases matching TRBD2. Input material: PBMCs or T cells enriched from blood (not recorded which). The clonotype originates from a woman aged 40 to 50 in a cohort exposed to, infected with or recovered from COVID-19 (not recorded which). The CDR3 here is CASPGLAVTGELFF. The CDR3 DNA reads as TGTGCCAGTCCGGGACTAGCGGTAACCGGGGAGCTGTTTTTT.